What follows is one T cell receptor (beta chain) and its context. Germline V gene lookup returns CDR1 DFQATT and CDR2 SNEGSKA (reference sequence). The CDR3 totals 11 residues. Trimming removed 3 bases from V and 16 bases from J; junction bases left unmatched: 5. The sample originates from a study of blood T cell repertoires in COVID-19. For the study at large: T cells, B-cell-depleted T cells, or PBMCs supplied cDNA or gDNA.

Per the authors' pipeline: The authors estimated nucleated cell counts from reference gene primer amplification. Repertoires were generated with immunoSEQ multiplex PCR, while TCRdb's copy carries only in-frame clones and drops some. The D gene and trimming were derived from the DNA, and the V and J assignments and clone size from that table. Of a few hundred thousand clones listed, 85% are singletons. The V call is TRBV20-1, the J call TRBJ1-4, with 10 bases identical to TRBD1. The receptor was isolated from a man aged 40-55 years with acute or convalescent COVID-19. Source material: peripheral blood. The CDR3 loop reads CSASRDRGQFF. CDR3 DNA sequence: TGCAGTGCTAGCCGAGACAGGGGGCAGTTTTTT.